This is a list of T cell receptor beta chains from one sample in a study of T cell repertoires in cytomegalovirus infection. TCRdb independently ran MiXCR on the reads; one entry per CDR3 protein. Of just under 550,000 distinct CDR3 sequences listed, about 26% are singletons. The sequencing sample was made of PBMCs. These TCRs come from a human donor in good health (CMV status not recorded). Some clones in this sample may be carry-over from other donors' samples. The CDR3 runs from the conserved cysteine through the conserved F or W. The D gene is left open where the match is weak. Size is omitted from some rows. Given values are once, few, many or a class for expanded clones.

abundance: .
v_gene: TRBV27
j_gene: TRBJ1-1
len: 14
d_gene: .
CDR3nt: TGTGCAGCCTCGACAGGCGGCATGAACACTGAAGCTTTCTTT
CDR3aa: CAASTGGMNTEAFF

abundance: .
v_gene: TRBV28
j_gene: TRBJ2-4
len: 12
d_gene: TRBD2
CDR3nt: TGTGCCAGCAAAAAAAGGGAGGGCATTCAGTACTTC
CDR3aa: CASKKREGIQYF

abundance: .
v_gene: TRBV4-3
j_gene: TRBJ1-3
len: 15
d_gene: .
CDR3nt: TGCGCCAGCAGCCAAGACGAAGGGAGTGGAAACACCATATATTTT
CDR3aa: CASSQDEGSGNTIYF

abundance: .
v_gene: TRBV7-6
j_gene: TRBJ2-7
len: 15
d_gene: TRBD2
CDR3nt: TGTGCCAGCAGCTCCTTTGCGGGAGAACTGTACGAGCAGTACTTC
CDR3aa: CASSSFAGELYEQYF

abundance: .
v_gene: TRBV12-3/TRBV12-4
j_gene: TRBJ2-4
len: 16
d_gene: TRBD1
CDR3nt: TGTGCCAGCAGTTTACATTCCGGGACAGGGGTTAACATTCAGTACTTC
CDR3aa: CASSLHSGTGVNIQYF

abundance: few
v_gene: TRBV19
j_gene: TRBJ1-1
len: 14
d_gene: .
CDR3nt: TGTGCCAGTAGTTGGGGGGCGCAGAACACTGAAGCTTTCTTT
CDR3aa: CASSWGAQNTEAFF

abundance: .
v_gene: TRBV7-6
j_gene: TRBJ2-1
len: 15
d_gene: .
CDR3nt: TGTGCCAGCAGCTTAGACGGGCGGACAATCAATGAGCAGTTCTTC
CDR3aa: CASSLDGRTINEQFF

abundance: once
v_gene: TRBV11-2
j_gene: TRBJ2-7
len: 15
d_gene: .
CDR3nt: TGTGCCAGCAGCTTATCATATCTGGGGGCCTACGAGCAGTACTTC
CDR3aa: CASSLSYLGAYEQYF

abundance: many
v_gene: TRBV12-3/TRBV12-4
j_gene: TRBJ1-6
len: 15
d_gene: TRBD1
CDR3nt: TGTGCCAGCAGAAAGGAGGACAGGGGAAGTTCACCCCTCCACTTT
CDR3aa: CASRKEDRGSSPLHF

abundance: many
v_gene: TRBV24-1
j_gene: TRBJ2-1
len: 20
d_gene: TRBD2
CDR3nt: TGTGCCACCAGTGATTCAATGGCACTAGCGGCACTAGGGTCCTACAATGAGCAGTTCTTC
CDR3aa: CATSDSMALAALGSYNEQFF

abundance: few
v_gene: TRBV29-1
j_gene: TRBJ2-1
len: 13
d_gene: TRBD2
CDR3nt: TGCAGCGTTGGACTAGCGGGGATCAATGAGCAGTTCTTC
CDR3aa: CSVGLAGINEQFF

abundance: many
v_gene: TRBV7-2
j_gene: TRBJ1-2
len: 14
d_gene: .
CDR3nt: TGTGCCAGCAGCTGGGGGGGAGGTTCTGGTGGCTACACCTTC
CDR3aa: CASSWGGGSGGYTF

abundance: .
v_gene: TRBV7-2
j_gene: TRBJ2-2
len: 13
d_gene: .
CDR3nt: TGTGCCAGCAGCTTAGCAGGGAGGGGGGAGCTGTTTTTT
CDR3aa: CASSLAGRGELFF